The 13 T cell receptor beta chains below come from one sample, sequenced in a study of regulatory T cells in long-lasting Graves disease. Arm-PCR with iRepertoire HTBI primers amplified the CDR3 regions for these TCR beta libraries. MiXCR was run by TCRdb on the multiplex PCR reads, yielding one entry per CDR3 protein. The sample contains hundreds of thousands of distinct CDR3 sequences, 20% of which appear only once. Time point indicated: persistent/refractory GD, antithyroid drugs over 5 years with positive TRAb. The TCR library was made from RNA extracted from PBMCs. Specimen: peripheral blood mononuclear cells (PBMCs), collected when the disease was refractory, from a patient treated with antithyroid drugs. The receptors stem from a female donor with Graves disease.

This clonotype was counted only a few times. This chain uses TRBV24-1 with TRBJ1-1, with D uncertain. V lost 4 bases and J 5 bases, leaving 10 bases between the germline ends. CDR1 is KGHDR and CDR2 is SFDVKD in the germline V gene. The CDR3 has 13 amino acids. The CDR3 protein is CATSDSLGTEAFF. CDR3 coding DNA: TGTGCCACCAGTGACTCCTTGGGGACTGAAGCTTTCTTT.

The chain is built from TRBV6-2 or TRBV6-3 and TRBJ2-1; a possible D gene is TRBD1 (6 bases). Germline CDR1 and CDR2: MNHEY and SVGEGT. The CDR3 consists of 15 residues. Deletions cut 6 bases from V and 9 bases from J, with 21 bases between. The chain's CDR3 is CASRARGVLAGEQFF. For the CDR3, the DNA is TGTGCCAGCAGAGCCAGGGGAGTCTTGGCAGGTGAGCAGTTCTTC.

Many counts were recorded for this clonotype. This chain links TRBV7-9 with TRBJ2-5; D possibly corresponds to TRBD1 (5 bases). V was trimmed by 5 bases and J by 8 bases, leaving 33 bases between them. The CDR3 spans 19 residues. Germline CDR1 reads SEHNR; CDR2 reads FQNEAQ (reference sequence). The CDR3 is CASSTDTTSGPDSKRTQYF. The CDR3, as DNA: TGTGCCAGCAGCACGGACACAACCTCGGGCCCAGATTCCAAGAGAACCCAGTACTTC.

The chain couples TRBV10-3 to TRBJ2-7; 8 bases are shared with TRBD2. V lost 3 bases to trimming and J lost 5 bases; unmatched junction nucleotides: 9. Germline assignment: CDR1 ENHRY and CDR2 SYGVKD. The CDR3 spans 15 residues. The CDR3: CAISEKLAVGNEQYF. In DNA form, the CDR3 reads TGTGCCATCAGTGAAAAACTAGCGGTCGGCAACGAGCAGTACTTC.

The sample holds a few counts of this clonotype. The chain couples TRBV6-1 to TRBJ2-1; D call uncertain. The germline V gene encodes CDR1 MNHNS and CDR2 SASEGT. Between the trimmed V and J ends, which lost 5 bases and 3 bases, there was a span of 5 bases. This CDR3 comprises 12 residues. CDR3: CASSKDYNEQFF. Written as DNA, the CDR3 is TGTGCCAGCAGTAAAGACTACAATGAGCAGTTCTTC.

V gene TRBV7-9 combines with J gene TRBJ2-1, with 12 bases aligning to TRBD2. Germline-derived CDR1 and CDR2 are SEHNR and FQNEAQ (reference sequence). This CDR3 is built from 17 residues. The junction had 7 bases not matched to a gene; V was cut back by 3 bases and J by 4 bases. This CDR3 reads CASSLDTSGRQYNEQFF. The CDR3 DNA is TGTGCCAGCAGCTTGGATACTAGCGGGAGGCAGTACAATGAGCAGTTCTTC. The full variable domain, its missing parts supplied by reference TRBV7-9 and TRBJ2-1, is DTGVSQNPRHKITKRGQNVTFRCDPISEHNRLYWYRQTLGQGPEFLTYFQNEAQLEKSRLLSDRFSAERPKGSFSTLEIQRTEQGDSAMYLCASSLDTSGRQYNEQFFGPGTRLTVL.

In this sample, this clonotype turned up a few times. The J gene is TRBJ2-7, the V gene TRBV20-1; 11 bases fit TRBD2. J gave up 5 bases and V 5 bases, and 8 bases lay outside the gene matches. The CDR3 is made up of 14 amino acids. CDR1 is DFQATT and CDR2 is SNEGSKA in the germline V gene (reference sequence). CDR3 loop: CSAHALAGGNEQYF. As DNA, the CDR3 is TGCAGTGCTCACGCCCTAGCGGGAGGTAACGAGCAGTACTTC.

The chain uses TRBV14 and TRBJ1-1; D gene ambiguous. V was clipped by 3 bases and J by 5 bases, with 22 bases between them. The CDR3 runs to 17 residues. Germline-derived CDR1 and CDR2 are SGHDN and FVKESK. In nucleotides, the CDR3 is TGTGCCAGCAGCCAGGCGGACGGTCCGGTTCCCGGGACTGAAGCTTTCTTT. Translating gives CASSQADGPVPGTEAFF.

This chain uses TRBV15 with TRBJ2-7; D is possibly TRBD2 (6 bases). V lost 0 bases and J lost 4, with 13 bases in between. This CDR3 has 15 residues. Germline V gene data show CDR1 as LNHNV and CDR2 as YYDKDF (reference sequence). CDR3 amino acids: CATSREKAGAYEQYF. CDR3 DNA: TGTGCCACCAGCAGAGAGAAAGCGGGCGCTTACGAGCAGTACTTC.

This clonotype came up many times. For the CDR3, the DNA is TGTGCCAGCAGCTTAGGCCCAGGGGGTACGAGCGAGCAGTACTTC. Its translation: CASSLGPGGTSEQYF. V is TRBV13 and J is TRBJ2-7; TRBD1 matches at 7 bases. The trim removed 0 bases at V and 6 bases at J, leaving 8 bases unmatched. Germline V CDR1 and CDR2: PRHDT, FYEKMQ (reference sequence). CDR3 size: 15 residues.

This clonotype came up a few times. The J gene is TRBJ2-2, the V gene TRBV7-2; D is undetermined. The CDR3 runs 15 residues. Trimming left V 5 bases short and J 6 bases short, with 16 bases between. Per the germline V gene, CDR1 is SGHTA and CDR2 is FQGNSA. CDR3 coding DNA: TGTGCCAGCAGCCCCCCGATGGATGGCTCCGGGGAGCTGTTTTTT. Its protein product is CASSPPMDGSGELFF.

This clonotype was observed many times. V gene TRBV20-1 combines with J gene TRBJ2-5; D gene unclear. This CDR3 is built from 12 residues. Between the trimmed V and J ends, which lost 2 bases and 5 bases, there was a span of 9 bases. CDR1 DFQATT and CDR2 SNEGSKA come from the germline V gene (reference sequence). For the CDR3, the DNA is TGCAGTGCTAGATGGACGCTGGAGACCCAGTACTTC. It yields the protein CSARWTLETQYF.

The table lists this clonotype with a few counts. This sequence joins TRBV27 and TRBJ2-7, with 9 bases fitting TRBD1. V shed 3 bases, J shed 4 bases, and the junction held 10 bases outside the gene matches. From germline, CDR1 is MNHEY and CDR2 SMNVEV (reference sequence). There are 16 residues in the CDR3. The CDR3 loop reads CASSFWRGTGPYEQYF. DNA for the CDR3: TGTGCCAGCAGTTTCTGGCGCGGGACAGGGCCTTACGAGCAGTACTTC.